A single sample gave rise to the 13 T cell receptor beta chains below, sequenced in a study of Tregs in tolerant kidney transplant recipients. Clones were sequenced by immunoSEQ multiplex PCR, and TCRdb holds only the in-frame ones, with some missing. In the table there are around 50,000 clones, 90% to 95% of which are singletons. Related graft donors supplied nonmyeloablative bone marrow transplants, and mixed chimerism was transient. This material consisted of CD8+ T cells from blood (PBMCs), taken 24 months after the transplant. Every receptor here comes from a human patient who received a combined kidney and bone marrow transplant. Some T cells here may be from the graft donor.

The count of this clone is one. The CDR3 bases are TGTGCCAGCAGCTTGGACAGGGGGCCAACTGAAGCTTTCTTT. Translating it yields CASSLDRGPTEAFF. This chain connects TRBV5-8 to TRBJ1-1; 9 bases fit TRBD1. Looked up from germline, CDR1 is SGHTS and CDR2 is YDEGEE. V gave up 0 bases and J gave up 5 bases; unmatched junction bases: 2. CDR3 length: 14 residues.

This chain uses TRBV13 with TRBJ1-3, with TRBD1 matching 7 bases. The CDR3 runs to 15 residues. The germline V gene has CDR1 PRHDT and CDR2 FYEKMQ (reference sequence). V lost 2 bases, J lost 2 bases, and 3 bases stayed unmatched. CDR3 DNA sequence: TGTGCCAGCAGCTTAAGGGGGCAAACTGGAAACACCATATATTTT. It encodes CASSLRGQTGNTIYF.

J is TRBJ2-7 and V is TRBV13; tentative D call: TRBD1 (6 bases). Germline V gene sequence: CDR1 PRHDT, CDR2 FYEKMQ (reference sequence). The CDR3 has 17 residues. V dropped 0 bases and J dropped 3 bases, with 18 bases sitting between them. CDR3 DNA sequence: TGTGCCAGCAGCTTAGGCCGTCGCAGGGGATTCAACTACGAGCAGTACTTC. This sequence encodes CASSLGRRRGFNYEQYF.

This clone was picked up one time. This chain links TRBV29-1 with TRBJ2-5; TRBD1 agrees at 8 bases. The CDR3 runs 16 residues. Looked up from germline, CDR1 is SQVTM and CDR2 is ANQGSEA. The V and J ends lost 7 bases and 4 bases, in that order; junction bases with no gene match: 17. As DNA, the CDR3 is TGCAGCGCTGAGGGTTCGGGACAGGTTTTTTTAGAGACCCAGTACTTC. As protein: CSAEGSGQVFLETQYF.

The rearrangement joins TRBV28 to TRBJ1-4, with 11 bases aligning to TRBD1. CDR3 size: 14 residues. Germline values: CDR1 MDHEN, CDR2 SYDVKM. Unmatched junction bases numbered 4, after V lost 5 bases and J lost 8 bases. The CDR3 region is CASSLGTGGEKLFF. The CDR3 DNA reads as TGTGCCAGCAGTCTCGGGACAGGGGGGGAAAAACTGTTTTTT.

The DNA of the CDR3 is TGTGCCAGCAGGCCCAGGTTTAGCAATCAGCCCCAGCATTTT. As protein: CASRPRFSNQPQHF. The chain has TRBV6-1 and TRBJ1-5, with no clear D. The CDR3 sequence is 14 residues long. Trimming removed 6 bases from V and 0 bases from J, with 9 bases in between. In germline, CDR1 is MNHNS, CDR2 SASEGT.

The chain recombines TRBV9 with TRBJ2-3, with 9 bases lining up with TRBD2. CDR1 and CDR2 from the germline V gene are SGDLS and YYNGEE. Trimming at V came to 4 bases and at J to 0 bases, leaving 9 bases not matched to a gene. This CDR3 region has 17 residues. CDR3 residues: CASSPPRGGFSTDTQYF. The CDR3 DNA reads TGTGCCAGCAGCCCTCCGCGGGGGGGCTTTAGCACAGATACGCAGTATTTT.

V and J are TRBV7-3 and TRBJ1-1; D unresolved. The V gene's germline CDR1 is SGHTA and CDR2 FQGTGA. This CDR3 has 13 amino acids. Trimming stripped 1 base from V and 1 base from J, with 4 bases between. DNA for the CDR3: TGTGCCAGCAGCTTAAGCGGGAACACTGAAGCTTTCTTT. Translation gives CASSLSGNTEAFF.

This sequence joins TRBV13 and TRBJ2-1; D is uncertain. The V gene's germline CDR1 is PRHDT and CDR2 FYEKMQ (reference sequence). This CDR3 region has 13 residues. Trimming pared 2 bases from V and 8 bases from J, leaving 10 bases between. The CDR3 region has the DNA TGTGCCAGCAGCTTACAGGTAATCCATGAGCAGTTCTTC. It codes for CASSLQVIHEQFF.

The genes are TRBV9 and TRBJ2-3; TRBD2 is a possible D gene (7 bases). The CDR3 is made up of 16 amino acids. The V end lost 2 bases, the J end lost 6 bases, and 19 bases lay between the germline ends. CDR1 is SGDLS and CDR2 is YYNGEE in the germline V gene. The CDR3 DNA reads TGTGCCAGCAGCGTTAGCGGGTTTGGGGGGGCGGATACGCAGTATTTT. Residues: CASSVSGFGGADTQYF.

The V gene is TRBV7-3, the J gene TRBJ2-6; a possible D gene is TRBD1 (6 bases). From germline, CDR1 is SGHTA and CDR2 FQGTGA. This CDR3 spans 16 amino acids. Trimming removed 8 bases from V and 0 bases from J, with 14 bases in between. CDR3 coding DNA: TGTGCCAGCCAATCACCGGACAGCTCTGGGGCCAACGTCCTGACTTTC. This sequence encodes CASQSPDSSGANVLTF.

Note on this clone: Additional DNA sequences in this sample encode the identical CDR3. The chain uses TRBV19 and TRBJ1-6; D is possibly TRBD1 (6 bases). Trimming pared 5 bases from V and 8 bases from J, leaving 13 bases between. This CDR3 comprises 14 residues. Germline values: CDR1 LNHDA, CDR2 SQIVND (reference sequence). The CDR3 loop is CASSPGVFDSPLHF. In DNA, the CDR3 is TGTGCCAGTAGTCCAGGGGTTTTCGATTCACCCCTCCACTTT.

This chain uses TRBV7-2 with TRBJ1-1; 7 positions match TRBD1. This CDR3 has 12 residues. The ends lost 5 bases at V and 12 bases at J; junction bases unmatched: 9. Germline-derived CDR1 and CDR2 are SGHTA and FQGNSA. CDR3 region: CASSPIRDRPFF. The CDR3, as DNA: TGTGCCAGCAGCCCAATCCGGGACAGACCTTTCTTT.